This TCR beta chain was recovered during a study of monozygotic twins with cystic fibrosis. Findings of the study overall: Monozygotic CF twin pairs shared significantly more nucleotide-identical clonotypes than unrelated CF individuals did. V usage most resembled the co-twin in 13 of 16 pairs. Low clonality (median about 0.0095) suggested a mostly naive repertoire.

With respect to this clone: Its antigen remains unidentified.

TCRdb's copy holds only in-frame clones and misses some; the assay was immunoSEQ multiplex PCR. The table lists tens of thousands of clones, 85% to 90% of them singletons. Germline values: CDR1 SGHNT, CDR2 YYREEE (reference sequence). This CDR3 has 16 amino acids. The germline V and J ends were trimmed by 0 bases and 0 bases, with 12 bases remaining between them. The chain recombines TRBV5-4 with TRBJ1-2; D is unclear. The specimen was blood. The TCR sequence derives from a woman aged 25 to 39 with cystic fibrosis. DNA of the CDR3: TGTGCCAGCAGCTTGGACTCCGGACTTTCTAACTATGGCTACACCTTC. Translating gives CASSLDSGLSNYGYTF.